This T cell receptor beta chain appears in the sequencing data of a study of response to subunit inactivated influenza vaccine. The study's findings and limits: The study's authors posited that every seasonal influenza vaccination enlists few new T cells.

Only a few counts were recorded for this clonotype. Its antigen is currently unknown. CDR3 length: 14 residues. The trim removed 5 bases at V and 4 bases at J, leaving 5 bases unmatched. Germline V gene lookup returns CDR1 SGHTA and CDR2 FQGNSA. A single record per CDR3 protein comes from TCRdb applying MiXCR to the RT-PCR reads. This repertoire shows under 550,000 distinct CDR3 sequences, less than 8% found once; its top ten account for 13%. This clonotype was sampled from a man between 50 and 70 years old who received an inactivated influenza vaccine. This specimen consisted of PBMCs from blood, obtained less than 30 months after vaccination. The V call is TRBV7-2, the J call TRBJ1-5; 7 bases are shared with TRBD1. In nucleotides, the CDR3 is TGTGCCAGCAGCCCGGACAGGACTAATCAGCCCCAGCATTTT. It yields the protein CASSPDRTNQPQHF.